The rows below give T cell receptor beta chains drawn from one sample of a study of T cells in Graves' hyperthyroidism and ophthalmopathy. TCRdb reprocessed the multiplex PCR reads with MiXCR, giving one entry per CDR3 protein. The sample yields 460,000 or so distinct CDR3 sequences, roughly an eighth seen once. The sample was blood. The receptor set was obtained from a woman younger than 35 with Graves' hyperthyroidism. Both conserved end residues are part of each CDR3. A D gene is named only where the DNA matches it firmly. Expanded clones are given a class, and other clones once, few, many or no size at all.

DNA: TGTGCCAGCTCACCTGGGACAGGCGATCCCGAGCAGTACTTC
CDR3: CASSPGTGDPEQYF
J: TRBJ2-7
D: TRBD1
size: once
V: TRBV18

DNA: TGTGCCAGCAGTCCCCCGGGGACAGGGGGCATTTACGAGCAGTACTTC
CDR3: CASSPPGTGGIYEQYF
J: TRBJ2-7
D: TRBD1
size: many
V: TRBV28

DNA: TGTGCCTGGGACTCGGGGGGAGATACGCAGTATTTT
CDR3: CAWDSGGDTQYF
J: TRBJ2-3
D: TRBD2
size: many
V: TRBV30

DNA: TGTGCCAGCAGTGAAGGGGTGGGAGATACGCAGTATTTT
CDR3: CASSEGVGDTQYF
J: TRBJ2-3
D: .
size: once
V: TRBV6-1

DNA: TGTGCCAGCCGCGGTCGACCGGGAGGGGCGTCACCAGATACGCAGTATTTT
CDR3: CASRGRPGGASPDTQYF
J: TRBJ2-3
D: TRBD2
size: many
V: TRBV6-2/TRBV6-3

DNA: TGTGCCAGCAGCGACTCCGGGACAGGGGTCACCGGGGAGCTGTTTTTT
CDR3: CASSDSGTGVTGELFF
J: TRBJ2-2
D: TRBD1
size: .
V: TRBV11-3

DNA: TGTGCCAGCAGCCAGTCCTCCGAGCAGTACTTC
CDR3: CASSQSSEQYF
J: TRBJ2-7
D: .
size: .
V: TRBV3-1

DNA: TGTGCCTGGACCCTCGGACAGCAATCTGGAAACACCATATATTTT
CDR3: CAWTLGQQSGNTIYF
J: TRBJ1-3
D: .
size: many
V: TRBV30

DNA: TGCGCCAGCAGCAGGATTTCAGGGGGAAACACTGAAGCTTTCTTT
CDR3: CASSRISGGNTEAFF
J: TRBJ1-1
D: TRBD1
size: .
V: TRBV5-1

DNA: TGTGCCAGCAGGGAAAGGGACTCCAATGAGCAGTTCTTC
CDR3: CASRERDSNEQFF
J: TRBJ2-1
D: .
size: many
V: TRBV28

DNA: TGTGCCAGCTCACCCTTGCAGACATTAGCCAAAAACATTCAGTACTTC
CDR3: CASSPLQTLAKNIQYF
J: TRBJ2-4
D: .
size: many
V: TRBV18

DNA: TGTGCCAGCAGCCAAGTGGGGACCAGGGGGGGCTATGGCTACACCTTC
CDR3: CASSQVGTRGGYGYTF
J: TRBJ1-2
D: TRBD1
size: few
V: TRBV4-2

DNA: TGTGCCAGCAGCTTAGTGCCGGGACAGGGCAACGAGCAGTACTTC
CDR3: CASSLVPGQGNEQYF
J: TRBJ2-7
D: TRBD1
size: many
V: TRBV7-6

DNA: TGTGCCAGCAGTCCCAGTCGGGGGACTAGTTATGGCAATGAGCAGTTCTTC
CDR3: CASSPSRGTSYGNEQFF
J: TRBJ2-1
D: TRBD2
size: many
V: TRBV12-3/TRBV12-4

DNA: TGTGCCAGCTCACCGGGACAGGGGATGGGAAACACCATATATTTT
CDR3: CASSPGQGMGNTIYF
J: TRBJ1-3
D: TRBD1
size: many
V: TRBV18

DNA: TGTGCCAGCAGCTCCGGGACAGGGGGTTATTCACCCCTCCACTTT
CDR3: CASSSGTGGYSPLHF
J: TRBJ1-6
D: TRBD1
size: many
V: TRBV11-3

DNA: TGTGCCAGCAGCCTGGGACTGATGAATAGCAATCAGCCCCAGCATTTT
CDR3: CASSLGLMNSNQPQHF
J: TRBJ1-5
D: .
size: many
V: TRBV2

DNA: TGTGCCAGCAGTTCCAGCGGGAGAGGGAATGAGCAGTTCTTC
CDR3: CASSSSGRGNEQFF
J: TRBJ2-1
D: TRBD2
size: many
V: TRBV12-3/TRBV12-4

DNA: TGCAGCGTTGATTTTCCCACCGGGGAGCTGTTTTTT
CDR3: CSVDFPTGELFF
J: TRBJ2-2
D: .
size: few
V: TRBV29-1

DNA: TGTGCCAGTAGTAACTCCCCGGGACGCGTGGATACGCAGTATTTT
CDR3: CASSNSPGRVDTQYF
J: TRBJ2-3
D: .
size: few
V: TRBV19

DNA: TGCAGTGCCCCCAGGTGGGAAGAGACCCAGTACTTC
CDR3: CSAPRWEETQYF
J: TRBJ2-5
D: .
size: .
V: TRBV20-1

DNA: TGTGCCAGCAGTTTTAGACAGGGGTACTATGGCTACACCTTC
CDR3: CASSFRQGYYGYTF
J: TRBJ1-2
D: TRBD1
size: many
V: TRBV27

DNA: TGTGCCAGCAGCTTAGATCGGCCCCGGGGGGGTAATGAGCAGTTCTTC
CDR3: CASSLDRPRGGNEQFF
J: TRBJ2-1
D: TRBD2
size: many
V: TRBV7-2

DNA: TGTGCCTGGAGTACGGGGCAGGGGAGAGATGAGCAGTTCTTC
CDR3: CAWSTGQGRDEQFF
J: TRBJ2-1
D: .
size: many
V: TRBV30

DNA: TGTGCCAGCAGCTTAGGGGACAGGGGGGATGAGCAGTTCTTC
CDR3: CASSLGDRGDEQFF
J: TRBJ2-1
D: TRBD1
size: .
V: TRBV7-9

DNA: TGTGCCAGCAGCCAACGGCTCTCTGGAAACACCATATATTTT
CDR3: CASSQRLSGNTIYF
J: TRBJ1-3
D: .
size: many
V: TRBV3-1

DNA: TGTGCCAGCAGCTTAGATCCATTCTCCTACGAGCAGTACTTC
CDR3: CASSLDPFSYEQYF
J: TRBJ2-7
D: .
size: .
V: TRBV2

DNA: TGTGCCAGCAGCTCCTTTTTACGGGTCGAATCCGGGGAGCTGTTTTTT
CDR3: CASSSFLRVESGELFF
J: TRBJ2-2
D: .
size: few
V: TRBV5-8

DNA: TGTGCCAGCAGCCGCGGAAACTCTGGAAACACCATATATTTT
CDR3: CASSRGNSGNTIYF
J: TRBJ1-3
D: .
size: many
V: TRBV3-1

DNA: TGTGCCAGCAGTCCCTTAACAGGGGGCGTTGAAAAACTGTTTTTT
CDR3: CASSPLTGGVEKLFF
J: TRBJ1-4
D: TRBD1
size: many
V: TRBV12-3/TRBV12-4

DNA: TGTGCCAGCAGCCGTCCAGGGGGCGATCAGCCCCAGCATTTT
CDR3: CASSRPGGDQPQHF
J: TRBJ1-5
D: TRBD1
size: many
V: TRBV27

DNA: TGCGCCAGCAGCTCCGGGACTACGGGTTCCTACGAGCAGTACTTC
CDR3: CASSSGTTGSYEQYF
J: TRBJ2-7
D: TRBD2
size: many
V: TRBV5-1

DNA: TGTGCCAGCAGCCAAGATTTGACAGAAAATCAGCCCCAGCATTTT
CDR3: CASSQDLTENQPQHF
J: TRBJ1-5
D: .
size: .
V: TRBV3-1

DNA: TGTGCCAGCAGCCAAGGGGACGCCAACACTGAAGCTTTCTTT
CDR3: CASSQGDANTEAFF
J: TRBJ1-1
D: .
size: many
V: TRBV3-1

DNA: TGTGCCAGCAGCTTAAGAGGGGCGGCCTACAATGAGCAGTTCTTC
CDR3: CASSLRGAAYNEQFF
J: TRBJ2-1
D: .
size: many
V: TRBV7-2

DNA: TGTGCCAGCAGTTTAAGGACAGGGGGCTCGAAGACCCAGTACTTC
CDR3: CASSLRTGGSKTQYF
J: TRBJ2-5
D: TRBD1
size: many
V: TRBV12-3/TRBV12-4

DNA: TGTGCCAGCAGCTTAGTCGGAAGAGGTGAGCAGTTCTTC
CDR3: CASSLVGRGEQFF
J: TRBJ2-1
D: .
size: many
V: TRBV11-3

DNA: TGTGCCAGCAAAGCCGGGACTTTGAACATTCAGTACTTC
CDR3: CASKAGTLNIQYF
J: TRBJ2-4
D: .
size: few
V: TRBV6-1

DNA: TGTGCCAGCTCGCCCAGCCTAGCGGGCATGCAAGAGACCCAGTACTTC
CDR3: CASSPSLAGMQETQYF
J: TRBJ2-5
D: TRBD2
size: .
V: TRBV11-3

DNA: TGCGCCAGCAGTCCTCTAGGGGAGCGTGATAAAGAGACCCAGTACTTC
CDR3: CASSPLGERDKETQYF
J: TRBJ2-5
D: .
size: few
V: TRBV4-1

DNA: TGTGCCAGCAGCCCCCGGACAGAACCTGGAAACACCATATATTTT
CDR3: CASSPRTEPGNTIYF
J: TRBJ1-3
D: .
size: many
V: TRBV3-1

DNA: TGTGCCAGTAGATGGAAGGTATCCGCAACTAATGAAAAACTGTTTTTT
CDR3: CASRWKVSATNEKLFF
J: TRBJ1-4
D: .
size: .
V: TRBV19

DNA: TGTGCCAGCAGCTTGGTTAGCGGGAGACGCACCGGGGAGCTGTTTTTT
CDR3: CASSLVSGRRTGELFF
J: TRBJ2-2
D: TRBD2
size: few
V: TRBV5-4

DNA: TGTGCCAGCAGCGTTCAAGGGGTGGCAAACACCGGGGAGCTGTTTTTT
CDR3: CASSVQGVANTGELFF
J: TRBJ2-2
D: .
size: once
V: TRBV7-9

DNA: TGTGCCAGCAGCCCCTGGGGGGGCCCATCTAATGAAAAACTGTTTTTT
CDR3: CASSPWGGPSNEKLFF
J: TRBJ1-4
D: .
size: .
V: TRBV3-1

DNA: TGTGCCAGTAGTATCTGGGACAGGGAAGCTTTCTTT
CDR3: CASSIWDREAFF
J: TRBJ1-1
D: TRBD1
size: many
V: TRBV19

DNA: TGCAGTGCTTACCAGGGTTTAGGGACGGGCTACACCTTC
CDR3: CSAYQGLGTGYTF
J: TRBJ1-2
D: .
size: .
V: TRBV20-1

DNA: TGTGCCAGCAGACAGCCAACAGGGGACAATGAGCAGTTCTTC
CDR3: CASRQPTGDNEQFF
J: TRBJ2-1
D: TRBD1
size: .
V: TRBV5-6

DNA: TGCGCCAGCAGCCGAACCTTCTCTAGCGGGAGGGGACAAGAGACCCAGTACTTC
CDR3: CASSRTFSSGRGQETQYF
J: TRBJ2-5
D: TRBD2
size: .
V: TRBV5-1

DNA: TGTGCCAGCAGCTTTCTAGCGGGGAGCTCCTACAATGAGCAGTTCTTC
CDR3: CASSFLAGSSYNEQFF
J: TRBJ2-1
D: TRBD2
size: many
V: TRBV11-2

DNA: TGCGCCAGCAGCTTGGGAGCTCAAACAGCCGGGGAGCTGTTTTTT
CDR3: CASSLGAQTAGELFF
J: TRBJ2-2
D: .
size: .
V: TRBV5-1